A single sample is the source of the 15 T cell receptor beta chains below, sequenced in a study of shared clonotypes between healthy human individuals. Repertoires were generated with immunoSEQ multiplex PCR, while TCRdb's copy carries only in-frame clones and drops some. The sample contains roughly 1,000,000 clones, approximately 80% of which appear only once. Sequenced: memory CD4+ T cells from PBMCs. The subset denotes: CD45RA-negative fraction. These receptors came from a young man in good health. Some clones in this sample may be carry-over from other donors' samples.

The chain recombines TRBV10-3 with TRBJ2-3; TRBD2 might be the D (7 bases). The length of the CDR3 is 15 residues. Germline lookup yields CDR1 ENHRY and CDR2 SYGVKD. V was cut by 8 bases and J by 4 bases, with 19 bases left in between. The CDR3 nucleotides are TGTGCCATCCAAGGGGGGGGACTTCCGCCAGATACGCAGTATTTT. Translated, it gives CAIQGGGLPPDTQYF.

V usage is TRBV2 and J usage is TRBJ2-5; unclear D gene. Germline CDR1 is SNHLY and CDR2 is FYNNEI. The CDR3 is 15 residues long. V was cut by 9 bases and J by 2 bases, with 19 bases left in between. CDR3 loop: CARSNLGSTQETQYF. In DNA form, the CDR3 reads TGTGCCAGATCAAATCTAGGGTCTACACAAGAGACCCAGTACTTC.

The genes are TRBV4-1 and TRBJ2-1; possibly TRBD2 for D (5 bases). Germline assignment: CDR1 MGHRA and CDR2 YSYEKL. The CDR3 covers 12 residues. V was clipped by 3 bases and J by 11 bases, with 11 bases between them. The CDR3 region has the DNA TGCGCCAGCAGCCATCAACTAGGCCAGCAGTTCTTC. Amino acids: CASSHQLGQQFF.

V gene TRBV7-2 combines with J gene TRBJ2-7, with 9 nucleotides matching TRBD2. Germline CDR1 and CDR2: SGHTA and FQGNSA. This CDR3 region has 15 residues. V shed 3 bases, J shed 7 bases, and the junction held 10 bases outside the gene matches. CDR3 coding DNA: TGTGCCAGCAGCTTCCAGGGACTAGCCGGGGGAGAGCAGTACTTC. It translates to CASSFQGLAGGEQYF.

Here the CDR3 reads CASSLNYNGEQYF. The CDR3 DNA is TGTGCCAGCAGCTTAAATTATAATGGGGAGCAGTACTTC. This chain connects TRBV7-2 to TRBJ2-7; D call uncertain. This CDR3 comprises 13 residues. Germline values: CDR1 SGHTA, CDR2 FQGNSA. Trimming left V 2 bases short and J 7 bases short, with 12 bases between.

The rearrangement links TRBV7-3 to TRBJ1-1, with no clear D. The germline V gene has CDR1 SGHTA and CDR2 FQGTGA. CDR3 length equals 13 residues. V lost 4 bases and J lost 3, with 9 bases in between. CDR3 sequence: CASSWKLDTEAFF. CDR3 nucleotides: TGTGCCAGCAGCTGGAAATTGGACACTGAAGCTTTCTTT.

The CDR3 DNA sequence: TGTGCCAGCAGCGGTAGAATTCTGGACAGGGCAACAGGCACTGGGGCCAACGTCCTGACTTTC. Encoded protein: CASSGRILDRATGTGANVLTF. The chain uses TRBV9 and TRBJ2-6; TRBD1 agrees at 8 bases. This CDR3 region has 21 residues. V gave up 3 bases and J gave up 2 bases; unmatched junction bases: 19. The V gene's germline CDR1 is SGDLS and CDR2 YYNGEE.

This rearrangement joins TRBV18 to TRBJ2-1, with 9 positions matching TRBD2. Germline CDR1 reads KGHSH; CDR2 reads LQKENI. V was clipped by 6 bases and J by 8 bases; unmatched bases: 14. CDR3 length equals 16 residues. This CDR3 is CASSRAPGLAFDEQFF. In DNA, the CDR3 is TGTGCCAGCTCTCGGGCCCCGGGACTAGCTTTCGATGAGCAGTTCTTC.

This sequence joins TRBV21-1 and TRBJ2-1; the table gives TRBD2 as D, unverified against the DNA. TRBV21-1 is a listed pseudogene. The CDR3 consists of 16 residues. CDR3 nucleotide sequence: TGTGCCAGCAGCTCCCGGACTAGCGGGTCCTACAATGAGCAGTTCTTC. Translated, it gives CASSSRTSGSYNEQFF.

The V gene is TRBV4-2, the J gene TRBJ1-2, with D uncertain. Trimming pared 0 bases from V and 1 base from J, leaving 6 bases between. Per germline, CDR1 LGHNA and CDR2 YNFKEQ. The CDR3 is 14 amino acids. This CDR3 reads CASSQERVNYGYTF. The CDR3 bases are TGTGCCAGCAGCCAAGAAAGGGTTAACTATGGCTACACCTTC.

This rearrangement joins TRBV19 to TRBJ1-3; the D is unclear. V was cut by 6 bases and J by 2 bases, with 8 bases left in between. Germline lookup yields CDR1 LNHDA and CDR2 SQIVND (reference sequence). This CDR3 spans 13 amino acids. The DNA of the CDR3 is TGTGCCAGTAGGCCATCGACTGGAAACACCATATATTTT. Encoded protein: CASRPSTGNTIYF.

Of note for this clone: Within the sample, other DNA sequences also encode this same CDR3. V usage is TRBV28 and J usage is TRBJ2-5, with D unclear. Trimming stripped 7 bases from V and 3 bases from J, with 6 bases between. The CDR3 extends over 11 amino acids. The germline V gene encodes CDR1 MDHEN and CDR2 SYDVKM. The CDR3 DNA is TGTGCCAGCACCTCAGAAGAGACCCAGTACTTC. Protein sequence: CASTSEETQYF.

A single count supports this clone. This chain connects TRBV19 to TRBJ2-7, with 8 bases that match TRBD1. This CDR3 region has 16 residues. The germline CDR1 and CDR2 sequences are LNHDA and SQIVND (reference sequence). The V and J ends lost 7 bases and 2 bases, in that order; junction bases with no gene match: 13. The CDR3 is CASKRLGDRTTYEQYF. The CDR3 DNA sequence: TGTGCCAGTAAACGTCTCGGGGACAGGACCACCTACGAGCAGTACTTC.

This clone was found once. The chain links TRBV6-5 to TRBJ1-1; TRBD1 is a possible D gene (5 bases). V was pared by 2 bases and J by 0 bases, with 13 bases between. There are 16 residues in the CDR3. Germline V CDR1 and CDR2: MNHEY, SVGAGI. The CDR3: CASSYNWGGVNTEAFF. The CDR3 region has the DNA TGTGCCAGCAGTTACAATTGGGGGGGAGTGAACACTGAAGCTTTCTTT.

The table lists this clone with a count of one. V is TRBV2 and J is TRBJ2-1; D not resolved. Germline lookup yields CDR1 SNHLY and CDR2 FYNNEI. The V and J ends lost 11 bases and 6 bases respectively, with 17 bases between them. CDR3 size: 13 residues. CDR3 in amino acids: CAPVRAGFNEQFF. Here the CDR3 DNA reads TGTGCCCCCGTCCGCGCCGGGTTCAATGAGCAGTTCTTC. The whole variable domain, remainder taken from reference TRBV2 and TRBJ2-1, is EPEVTQTPSHQVTQMGQEVILRCVPISNHLYFYWYRQILGQKVEFLVSFYNNEISEKSEIFDDQFSVERPDGSNFTLKIRSTKLEDSAMYFCAPVRAGFNEQFFGPGTRLTVL.